Given below is one T cell receptor (beta chain) in context. Germline and junction disagree at one end, which may indicate a read error. This record belongs to a study of blood T cell repertoires in COVID-19. Study-wide context: COVID-19 samples, acute and convalescent, were from the United States, Italy and Spain. Nucleic acid was either cDNA or gDNA, and it came from T cells, B-cell-depleted T cells, or PBMCs.

The CDR3 has 14 amino acids. Germline CDR1 SGHTA, CDR2 FQGNSA. Profiled with immunoSEQ multiplex PCR; TCRdb holds only in-frame clones, not every one. Of around 260,000 clones listed, around four fifths are singletons. Material: peripheral blood. The origin of this receptor is a man between 60 and 70 years old who had recovered from COVID-19. The chain joins TRBV7-2 to TRBJ2-4; TRBD1 might be the D (6 bases). The CDR3 region is CASSSDPWGRAVSF. CDR3 in DNA: TGTGCCAGCAGTTCCGATCCGTGGGGGCGTGCCGTGTCCTTC.